This is a list of T cell receptor beta chains from one sample in a study of blood T cell repertoires in COVID-19. Produced via immunoSEQ multiplex PCR; TCRdb's table is partial and in-frame only. The sample consists of 80,000 or so clones, roughly 80% of them appearing once. The specimen was peripheral blood. The receptor set was obtained from a woman in her 70s with acute or convalescent COVID-19. The CDR3 runs from the conserved cysteine through the conserved F or W. A D gene is named only where the DNA matches it firmly. Rows give clone size only sometimes, using once, few, many, or a class for an expanded clone.

v_gene	abundance	j_gene	d_gene	CDR3aa	CDR3nt
TRBV6-4	NA	TRBJ2-2	NA	CASSATIDNTGELFF	TGTGCCAGCAGTGCCACTATTGATAACACCGGGGAGCTGTTTTTT
TRBV14	once	TRBJ1-1	NA	CASSQDGGGSEAFF	TGTGCCAGCAGCCAAGATGGGGGGGGTTCTGAAGCTTTCTTT
TRBV19	NA	TRBJ1-4	TRBD1	CASSTTGGPLLNEKLFF	TGTGCCAGTAGTACGACAGGGGGCCCATTACTTAATGAAAAACTGTTTTTT
TRBV9	NA	TRBJ1-3	NA	CASSEEVFGNTIYF	TGTGCCAGCAGCGAGGAGGTTTTTGGAAACACCATATATTTT
TRBV6-6	NA	TRBJ1-5	NA	CASSWTVRGNQPQHF	TGTGCCAGCAGCTGGACAGTTCGGGGCAATCAGCCCCAGCATTTT
TRBV7-8	NA	TRBJ1-1	TRBD1	CASSPPTGPDTEAFF	TGTGCCAGCAGCCCACCGACAGGGCCCGACACTGAAGCTTTCTTT
TRBV27	NA	TRBJ2-5	TRBD2	CASSPEAGGYYVVRETQYF	TGTGCCAGCAGTCCAGAAGCGGGGGGGTACTATGTTGTGCGAGAGACCCAGTACTTC
TRBV12-3/TRBV12-4	NA	TRBJ1-2	NA	CASSETYLEGYTF	TGTGCCAGCAGCGAGACCTATCTGGAGGGCTACACCTTC
TRBV6-6	NA	TRBJ2-2	NA	CASSQVTGELFF	TGTGCCAGCAGCCAGGTCACCGGGGAGCTGTTTTTT
TRBV11-2	NA	TRBJ1-2	NA	CASSPNSFQFYGYTF	TGTGCCAGCAGCCCAAACAGTTTCCAGTTCTACGGCTACACCTTC
TRBV5-1	NA	TRBJ2-7	TRBD1	CASSSGQGGFREQYF	TGCGCCAGCAGCTCTGGACAGGGAGGTTTTAGGGAGCAGTACTTC
TRBV9	NA	TRBJ2-1	TRBD1	CASGTGGYDEQFF	TGTGCCAGCGGGACAGGGGGATACGATGAGCAGTTCTTC
TRBV27	NA	TRBJ1-6	TRBD1	CASSRTGGNSPLHF	TGTGCCAGCAGTCGGACAGGGGGAAATTCACCCCTCCACTTT
TRBV10-3	once	TRBJ1-1	NA	CAISEGGGTEAFF	TGTGCCATCAGTGAAGGGGGTGGGACTGAAGCTTTCTTT
TRBV3-1/TRBV3-2	NA	TRBJ2-4	NA	CASSPQLALAKNIQYF	TGTGCCAGCAGCCCCCAGCTAGCACTAGCCAAAAACATTCAGTACTTC
TRBV18	NA	TRBJ1-3	TRBD1	CASSPGRQGGNTIYF	TGTGCCAGCTCACCCGGACGACAGGGTGGAAACACCATATATTTT
TRBV7-6	NA	TRBJ2-1	TRBD1	CASSLDWDSRHEQFF	TGTGCCAGCAGCTTAGATTGGGACAGTCGGCATGAGCAGTTCTTC
TRBV4-1	once	TRBJ2-5	TRBD2	CASSRLAGGIRDQETQYF	TGCGCCAGCAGCCGCCTAGCGGGGGGCATCAGGGACCAAGAGACCCAGTACTTC
TRBV6-1	NA	TRBJ1-2	NA	CASSVRRGSDLYGYTF	TGTGCCAGCAGTGTTCGAAGGGGGTCGGATTTATATGGCTACACCTTC
TRBV10-3	NA	TRBJ2-7	TRBD1	CASGQGPTEQYF	TGTGCCTCCGGACAGGGCCCTACCGAGCAGTACTTC
TRBV7-9	NA	TRBJ1-4	NA	CASSSSSALGSEKLFF	TGTGCCAGCAGCTCGTCATCAGCTCTGGGGAGTGAAAAACTGTTTTTT
TRBV3-1/TRBV3-2	NA	TRBJ1-2	NA	CASSRGVGDGYTF	TGTGCCAGCAGTCGAGGCGTAGGCGATGGCTACACCTTC
TRBV18	NA	TRBJ2-1	TRBD1	CASSPEQGHEQFF	TGTGCCAGCTCACCCGAACAGGGGCATGAGCAGTTCTTC
TRBV29-1	NA	TRBJ2-7	NA	CSVILPDSRYEQYF	TGCAGCGTTATCCTTCCAGACAGCCGATACGAGCAGTACTTC
TRBV4-3	few	TRBJ1-1	NA	CASSQGPGMNTEAFF	TGCGCCAGCAGCCAAGGGCCGGGAATGAACACTGAAGCTTTCTTT
TRBV12-3/TRBV12-4	few	TRBJ2-7	NA	CASSFRYEQYF	TGTGCCAGCAGTTTTCGTTACGAGCAGTACTTC
TRBV7-9	NA	TRBJ2-3	NA	CASPLGGTSSTDTQYF	TGTGCCAGCCCCTTGGGCGGGACGTCTAGCACAGATACGCAGTATTTT